This record looks at one T cell receptor beta chain sequence and its context. Antigen unknown. The data are from a study of T-cell memory formation after mild COVID-19. The wider study: TCR clusters were mostly confined to one donor each. Study-wide results and limits: Second-wave clones peaking on day 37 lacked confirmed SARS-CoV-2 specificity. The finding that pre-infection memory included some responding clones suggested that cross-reactive memory joined. Shrinking CD4+ clones resided mostly in CM and EM, and CD8+ ones in EMRA.

The ends were cut back, 7 bases at V and 2 bases at J, with 18 bases in the middle. There are 15 residues in the CDR3. CDR1 and CDR2 from the germline V gene are SNHLY and FYNNEI. TCRdb re-derived calls from the 5' RACE reads in MiXCR, one entry per CDR3 protein. Of 250,000 to 350,000 distinct CDR3 sequences in the sample, 15% were seen once. The sequenced sample consisted of PBMCs or a T cell subset sorted from them (not recorded which). The sequence was obtained from a young man who had mild COVID-19 (a few samples of this study predate the infection). Cell type and time point are not known. This rearrangement joins TRBV2 to TRBJ2-7, with D possibly being TRBD2 (5 bases). DNA of the CDR3: TGTGCCAGCACTTGGAGTGAGGAACTAGCCTACGAGCAGTACTTC. This translates into CASTWSEELAYEQYF.